This T cell receptor beta chain was sequenced during a study of shared clonotypes between healthy human individuals. Study information: Participating donors consisted of a couple of women and a few men aged 18 to 49.

Libraries were prepared by immunoSEQ multiplex PCR; TCRdb keeps only in-frame clonotypes and omits some of them. Of around 700,000 clones in the sample, about three quarters were seen once. The CDR3 has 14 residues. In germline, CDR1 is SGDLS, CDR2 YYNGEE. V shed 4 bases and J 7 bases; nucleotides not matched to a gene: 8. Study-wide findings and caveats: Relative to clonotypes present in all four donors, those not shared had lower generation probabilities.

A note on this clone: Its antigen is not known.

A split of CD4+ cells into CD45RA+ naive and CD45RA-negative memory subsets was performed. The V and J genes are TRBV9 and TRBJ2-1; 7 bases agree with TRBD2. Sequencing used memory CD4+ T cells sorted from blood. The sample's subset: CD45RA-negative fraction. The sequence was obtained from a woman younger than 45 in good health. Here the CDR3 DNA reads TGTGCCAGCAGCTCGACAGCGGGAAGGAATGAGCAGTTCTTC. This translates into CASSSTAGRNEQFF.